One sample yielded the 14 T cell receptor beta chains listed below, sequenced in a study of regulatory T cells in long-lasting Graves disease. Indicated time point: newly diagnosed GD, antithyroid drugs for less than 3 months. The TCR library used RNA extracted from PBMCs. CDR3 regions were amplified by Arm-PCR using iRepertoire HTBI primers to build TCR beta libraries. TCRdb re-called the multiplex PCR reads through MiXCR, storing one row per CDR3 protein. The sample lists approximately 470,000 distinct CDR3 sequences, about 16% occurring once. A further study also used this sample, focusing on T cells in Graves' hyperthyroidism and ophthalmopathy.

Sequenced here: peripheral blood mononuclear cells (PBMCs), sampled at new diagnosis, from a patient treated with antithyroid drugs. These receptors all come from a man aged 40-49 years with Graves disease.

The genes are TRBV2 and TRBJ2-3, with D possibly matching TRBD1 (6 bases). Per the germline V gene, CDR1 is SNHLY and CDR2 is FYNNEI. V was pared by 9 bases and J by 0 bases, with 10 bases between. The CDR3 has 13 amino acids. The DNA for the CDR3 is TGTGCCAGTACCAGGGGTAGCACAGATACGCAGTATTTT. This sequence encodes CASTRGSTDTQYF.

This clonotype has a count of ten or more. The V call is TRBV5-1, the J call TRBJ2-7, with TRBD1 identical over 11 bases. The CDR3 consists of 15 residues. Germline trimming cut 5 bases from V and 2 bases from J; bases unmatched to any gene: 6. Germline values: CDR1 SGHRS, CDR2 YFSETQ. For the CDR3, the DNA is TGCGCCAGCAGTGTCGGGACAGGGGGTACCTACGAGCAGTACTTC. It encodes CASSVGTGGTYEQYF.

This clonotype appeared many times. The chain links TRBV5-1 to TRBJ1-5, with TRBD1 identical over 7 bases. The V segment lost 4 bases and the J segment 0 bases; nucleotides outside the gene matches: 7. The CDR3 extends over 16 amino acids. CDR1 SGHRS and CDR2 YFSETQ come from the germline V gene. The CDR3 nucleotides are TGCGCCAGCAGCCTGGGGACAGCCCTTAGCAATCAGCCCCAGCATTTT. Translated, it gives CASSLGTALSNQPQHF.

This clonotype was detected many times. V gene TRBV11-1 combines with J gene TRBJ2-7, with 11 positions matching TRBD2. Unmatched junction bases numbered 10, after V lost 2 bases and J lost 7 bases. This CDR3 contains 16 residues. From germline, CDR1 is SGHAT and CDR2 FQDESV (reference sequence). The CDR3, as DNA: TGTGCCAGCAGCTTAATCGGTAGCGGGAGGGCCAAAGAGCAGTACTTC. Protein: CASSLIGSGRAKEQYF.

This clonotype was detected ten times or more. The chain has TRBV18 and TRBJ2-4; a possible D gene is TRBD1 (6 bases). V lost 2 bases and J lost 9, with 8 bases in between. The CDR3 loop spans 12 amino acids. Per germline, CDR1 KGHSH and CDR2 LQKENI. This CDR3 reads CASSPGQSIQYF. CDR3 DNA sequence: TGTGCCAGCTCACCAGGACAGTCCATTCAGTACTTC.

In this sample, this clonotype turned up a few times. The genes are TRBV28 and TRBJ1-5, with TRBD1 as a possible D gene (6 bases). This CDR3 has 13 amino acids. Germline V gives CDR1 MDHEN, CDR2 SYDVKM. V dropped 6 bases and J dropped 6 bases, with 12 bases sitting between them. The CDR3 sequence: CASRSDRPQPQHF. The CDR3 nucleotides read TGTGCCAGCAGATCGGACAGACCTCAGCCCCAGCATTTT. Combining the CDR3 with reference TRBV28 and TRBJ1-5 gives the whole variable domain DVKVTQSSRYLVKRTGEKVFLECVQDMDHENMFWYRQDPGLGLRLIYFSYDVKMKEKGDIPEGYSVSREKKERFSLILESASTNQTSMYLCASRSDRPQPQHFGDGTRLSIL.

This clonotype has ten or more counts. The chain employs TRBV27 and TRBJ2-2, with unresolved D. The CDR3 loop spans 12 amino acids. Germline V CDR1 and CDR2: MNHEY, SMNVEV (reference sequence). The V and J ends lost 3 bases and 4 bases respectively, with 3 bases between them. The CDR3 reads CASSFSTGELFF. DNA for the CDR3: TGTGCCAGCAGTTTCTCCACCGGGGAGCTGTTTTTT.

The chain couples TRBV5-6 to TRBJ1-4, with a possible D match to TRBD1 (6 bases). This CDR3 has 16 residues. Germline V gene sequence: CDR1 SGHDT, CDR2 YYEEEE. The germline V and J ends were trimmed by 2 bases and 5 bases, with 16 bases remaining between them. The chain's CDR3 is CASSFGTPPQNEKLFF. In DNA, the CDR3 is TGTGCCAGCAGCTTTGGGACACCGCCTCAGAATGAAAAACTGTTTTTT.

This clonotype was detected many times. CDR3 protein: CASSLYSSRGLVAKNIQYF. CDR3 nucleotide sequence: TGTGCCAGCAGTTTATATTCCAGCAGGGGGCTCGTAGCCAAAAACATTCAGTACTTC. The rearrangement uses TRBV28 and TRBJ2-4, with TRBD1 matching 8 bases. This CDR3 contains 19 residues. V shed 1 base and J 0 bases; nucleotides not matched to a gene: 11. Germline V lookup: CDR1 MDHEN, CDR2 SYDVKM.

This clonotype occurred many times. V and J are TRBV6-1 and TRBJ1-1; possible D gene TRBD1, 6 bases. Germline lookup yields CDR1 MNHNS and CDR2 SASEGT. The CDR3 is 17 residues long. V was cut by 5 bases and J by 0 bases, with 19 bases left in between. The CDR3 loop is CASSRGGRRGMNTEAFF. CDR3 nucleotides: TGTGCCAGCAGTCGGGGGGGGCGTAGGGGGATGAACACTGAAGCTTTCTTT.

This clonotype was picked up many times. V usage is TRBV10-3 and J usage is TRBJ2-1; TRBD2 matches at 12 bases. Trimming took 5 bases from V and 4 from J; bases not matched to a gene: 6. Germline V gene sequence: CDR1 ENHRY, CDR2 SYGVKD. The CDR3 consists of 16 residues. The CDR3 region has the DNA TGTGCCATCAGTCGCCGGACTAGCGGGGAGTACAATGAGCAGTTCTTC. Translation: CAISRRTSGEYNEQFF.

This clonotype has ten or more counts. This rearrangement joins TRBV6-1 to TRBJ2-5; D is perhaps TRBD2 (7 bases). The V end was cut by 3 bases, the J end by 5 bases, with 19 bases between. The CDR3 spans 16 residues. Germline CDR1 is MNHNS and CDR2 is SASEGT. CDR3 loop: CASSDIGGGRGETQYF. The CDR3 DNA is TGTGCCAGCAGTGATATAGGGGGAGGGCGGGGTGAGACCCAGTACTTC.

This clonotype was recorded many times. The DNA of the CDR3 is TGTGCCAGCAGTTCTAGTTCGACAGGGGGCGGCTATGGCTACACCTTC. It codes for CASSSSSTGGGYGYTF. The V call is TRBV12-3 or TRBV12-4, the J call TRBJ1-2; 10 bases fit TRBD1. This CDR3 region has 16 residues. V was clipped by 4 bases and J by 4 bases; unmatched bases: 9.

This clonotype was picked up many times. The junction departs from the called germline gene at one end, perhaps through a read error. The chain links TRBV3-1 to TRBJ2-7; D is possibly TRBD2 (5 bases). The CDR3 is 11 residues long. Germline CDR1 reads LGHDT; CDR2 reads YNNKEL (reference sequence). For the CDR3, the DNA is TGCGCCAGCAGCCGGGGTGGCGAGCAGTACTTC. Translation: CASSRGGEQYF.